These T cell receptor beta chains were read from a single sample in a study of T cells in localized non-small cell lung cancer. Profiling relied on immunoSEQ multiplex PCR, and the TCRdb table lists in-frame clones only, not all of them. Here the sample spans 45,000 to 65,000 clones, 70% to 90% being singletons. The sample was peripheral blood, taken before any cancer treatment. All receptors come from a man aged 40 to 75 with stage I squamous cell lung carcinoma. The CDR3 runs from the conserved cysteine through the conserved F or W. The order of the fields is D gene, J gene, V gene, CDR3 protein, CDR3 DNA. D genes are given only for firm matches.

>-|TRBJ2-5|TRBV19
CASSIGTQETQYF
TGTGCCAGTAGTATTGGGACACAGGAGACCCAGTACTTC
>-|TRBJ2-3|TRBV9
CASSVGTVRTDTQYF
TGTGCCAGCAGCGTAGGGACAGTGAGGACAGATACGCAGTATTTT
>TRBD2|TRBJ2-5|TRBV5-1
CASSLGGGRTQETQYF
TGCGCCAGCAGCTTGGGGGGCGGGAGGACCCAAGAGACCCAGTACTTC
>-|TRBJ2-5|TRBV5-1
CASRWVANQETQYF
TGCGCCAGCAGGTGGGTAGCGAACCAAGAGACCCAGTACTTC
>-|TRBJ2-5|TRBV6-4
CASSDSREETQYF
TGTGCCAGCAGTGATTCGAGAGAGGAGACCCAGTACTTC
>-|TRBJ1-1|TRBV2
CASSDERGTEAFF
TGTGCCAGCAGCGATGAGAGGGGCACTGAAGCTTTCTTT
>TRBD1|TRBJ2-5|TRBV2
CASKSRGGSEETQYF
TGTGCCAGCAAGAGCCGAGGGGGCTCTGAAGAGACCCAGTACTTC
>-|TRBJ1-1|TRBV28
CASSLFIRIGVSNTEAFF
TGTGCCAGCAGTTTATTTATTCGAATAGGGGTCTCGAACACTGAAGCTTTCTTT
>TRBD1|TRBJ2-6|TRBV30
CAWSPGTGGYFVSGANVLTF
TGTGCCTGGAGTCCCGGGACAGGGGGCTATTTTGTCTCTGGGGCCAACGTCCTGACTTTC
>-|TRBJ2-5|TRBV5-5
CASSLAREETQYF
TGTGCCAGCAGCTTGGCGAGGGAGGAGACCCAGTACTTC